This paragraph reports one T cell receptor (beta chain). Antigen specificity is unknown. Expressed TCRB transcripts got sequenced, as all isolated RNA was reverse transcribed. The method was immunoSEQ multiplex PCR; TCRdb's version includes in-frame clones alone and lacks a portion of them. The sample lists hundreds of thousands of clones; around 12% were seen once. This sample is drawn from a study of beta chain features in type 1 diabetes. Across the whole study: Examination of sorted cells across all samples involved more than 85,000,000 cells.

Sorting of CD4+ naive, central memory, regulatory and stem cell-like memory cells was performed via CD45RO/CCR7/CD25/CD127/CD95/CD27. This CDR3 has 15 residues. The germline V gene has CDR1 SGHTA and CDR2 FQGNSA. Trimming removed 2 bases from V and 4 bases from J, with 11 bases in between. Study-wide points: In the patient group, naive, central memory and Treg TCRB repertoires seemed more alike than in the healthy donor group. When VDJ junctions were examined, type 1 diabetes patients showed fewer insertions and more deletions.

The TCR was taken from a man between 18 and 35 years old in good health. The chain combines TRBV7-2 with TRBJ2-2, with D tentatively TRBD2 (6 bases). The sample taken for sequencing was naive CD4+ T cells from blood. Here the CDR3 reads CASSLIGGVTGELFF. CDR3 nucleotide sequence: TGTGCCAGCAGCTTAATCGGGGGTGTCACCGGGGAGCTGTTTTTT.